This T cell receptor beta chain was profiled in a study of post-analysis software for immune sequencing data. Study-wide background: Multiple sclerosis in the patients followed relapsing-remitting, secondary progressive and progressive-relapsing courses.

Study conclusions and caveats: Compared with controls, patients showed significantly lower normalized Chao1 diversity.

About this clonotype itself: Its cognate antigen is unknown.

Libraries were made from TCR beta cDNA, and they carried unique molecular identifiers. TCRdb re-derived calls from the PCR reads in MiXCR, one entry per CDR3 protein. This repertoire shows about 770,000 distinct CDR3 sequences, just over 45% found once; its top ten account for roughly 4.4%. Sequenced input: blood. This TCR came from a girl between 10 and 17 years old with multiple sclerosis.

The CDR3 is CASSLARGGGSTYEQYF. The CDR3 DNA is TGTGCCAGCAGCTTGGCCAGGGGAGGGGGTTCAACCTACGAGCAGTACTTC. The chain joins TRBV5-8 to TRBJ2-7; possibly TRBD2 for D (7 bases). The CDR3 length is 17 residues. Trimming shortened V by 0 bases and J by 2 bases, and 18 bases separated the two germline ends. Germline CDR1 SGHTS, CDR2 YDEGEE. The whole variable domain, filled in from reference TRBV5-8 and TRBJ2-7, reads EAGVTQSPTHLIKTRGQQATLRCSPISGHTSVYWYQQALGLGLQFLLWYDEGEERNRGNFPPRFSGRQFPNYSSELNVNALELEDSALYLCASSLARGGGSTYEQYFGPGTRLTVT.